A single sample gave rise to the 10 T cell receptor beta chains below, sequenced in a study of T-cell memory formation after mild COVID-19. In TCRdb, the 5' RACE reads were re-called with MiXCR into one record per CDR3 protein. The sample records about 190,000 distinct CDR3 sequences, 27% being singletons. The sample taken for sequencing was PBMCs or a T cell subset sorted from them (not recorded which). The receptors originated from an adult woman who had mild COVID-19 (a few samples of this study predate the infection). Cell type and time point are not known.

The chain joins TRBV10-3 to TRBJ1-6; D unresolved. This CDR3 has 15 residues. Trimming left V 3 bases short and J 9 bases short, with 15 bases between. From germline, CDR1 is ENHRY and CDR2 SYGVKD. CDR3 DNA sequence: TGTGCCATCAGTGACGAGGGCGGGAAAGGTTCACCCCTCCACTTT. Translating gives CAISDEGGKGSPLHF.

V gene TRBV11-1 combines with J gene TRBJ2-5, with a possible D match to TRBD2 (5 bases). Germline CDR1 reads SGHAT; CDR2 reads FQDESV (reference sequence). This CDR3 region has 12 residues. V shed 5 bases and J shed 5 bases, with 9 bases lying between them. Written as DNA, the CDR3 is TGTGCCAGCAGCCGGGGAGCTGAGACCCAGTACTTC. Translated: CASSRGAETQYF.

V gene TRBV6-4 combines with J gene TRBJ2-2; D remains unclear. This CDR3 has 15 residues. Deletions cut 6 bases from V and 4 bases from J, with 15 bases between. Germline lookup yields CDR1 MRHNA and CDR2 SNTAGT. For the CDR3, the DNA is TGTGCCAGCAGCGCCTCGACTCGCGTCACCGGGGAGCTGTTTTTT. This codes for CASSASTRVTGELFF.

Only a few counts were recorded for this clonotype. The V call is TRBV20-1, the J call TRBJ2-7; 8 bases match TRBD1. The germline CDR1 and CDR2 sequences are DFQATT and SNEGSKA (reference sequence). V lost 4 bases and J lost 2; bases outside the gene matches: 4. CDR3 length: 13 amino acids. CDR3 loop: CSAMGTGAYEQYF. The CDR3 nucleotides are TGCAGTGCTATGGGGACAGGCGCCTACGAGCAGTACTTC.

A remark on this clonotype: One junction end disagrees with the germline gene, perhaps due to a read error. The rearrangement joins TRBV7-6 to TRBJ2-5, with D unclear. The CDR3 is 11 residues long. Germline-derived CDR1 and CDR2 are SGHVS and FNYEAQ. The DNA for the CDR3 is TGTGCCAGCAGTTTAGCCCAGGACCAGTACTTC. It specifies CASSLAQDQYF.

This rearrangement joins TRBV6-1 to TRBJ1-4; no clear D gene. Trimming left V 3 bases short and J 10 bases short, with 15 bases between. Germline lookup yields CDR1 MNHNS and CDR2 SASEGT. The CDR3 contains 14 residues. CDR3 sequence: CASSDFRRTGKLFF. The CDR3 DNA sequence: TGTGCCAGCAGTGATTTTAGAAGGACTGGAAAACTGTTTTTT.

The rearrangement joins TRBV11-2 to TRBJ1-5; D gene uncertain. Germline V CDR1 and CDR2: SGHAT, FQNNGV. V was cut by 2 bases and J by 0 bases, with 5 bases left in between. The CDR3 spans 14 residues. The CDR3 region has the DNA TGTGCCAGCAGCTTATGGGATAGCAATCAGCCCCAGCATTTT. As protein: CASSLWDSNQPQHF.

The rearrangement links TRBV13 to TRBJ1-3; TRBD1 might be the D (5 bases). The V gene lost 5 bases and the J gene lost 7 bases, with 18 bases spanning the gap. Germline-derived CDR1 and CDR2 are PRHDT and FYEKMQ (reference sequence). This CDR3 has 15 residues. For the CDR3, the DNA is TGTGCCAGCAGCACCCTCGGGACGAAGCGGAACACCATATATTTT. It codes for CASSTLGTKRNTIYF.

This rearrangement joins TRBV11-3 to TRBJ2-7; no firm D call. The CDR3 is 18 amino acids. From germline, CDR1 is SGHNT and CDR2 YENEEA. V was shortened by 5 bases and J by 3 bases, with 26 bases between the two germline ends. CDR3 bases: TGTGCCAGCAGCCGTCAACCCCTCACTACCGACTTCAACTACGAGCAGTACTTC. Translated: CASSRQPLTTDFNYEQYF.

This chain joins TRBV5-1 and TRBJ2-7, with a possible D match to TRBD1 (6 bases). Trimming shortened V by 0 bases and J by 0 bases, and 13 bases separated the two germline ends. The germline V gene encodes CDR1 SGHRS and CDR2 YFSETQ. This CDR3 has 16 residues. CDR3 loop: CASSLARGLSSYEQYF. The CDR3 nucleotides are TGCGCCAGCAGCTTGGCCAGGGGCCTAAGCTCCTACGAGCAGTACTTC.